The rows below give T cell receptor beta chains drawn from one sample of a study of early T cells in non-severe SARS-CoV-2 infection. TCRdb passed the 5' RACE reads through MiXCR, listing each CDR3 protein once. The sample lists roughly 52,000 distinct CDR3 sequences, around 6.5% seen once, with 2.8% in the top ten. The source material was whole blood, sampled at baseline. Receptor source: an adult who was a healthcare worker with PCR-confirmed SARS-CoV-2 infection or an uninfected control (not recorded which). The CDR3 runs from the conserved cysteine through the conserved F or W. D genes are given only for firm matches. Part of the rows lack a size; the others show once, few, many or a class for expanded clones.

J	V	size	D	CDR3	DNA
TRBJ1-2	TRBV20-1	many	.	CSARAWTFGDGYTF	TGCAGTGCAAGAGCCTGGACTTTCGGAGATGGCTACACCTTC
TRBJ1-3	TRBV5-1	many	.	CASSAGFSLEGTIYF	TGCGCCAGCAGTGCCGGGTTCTCTCTGGAAGGCACCATATATTTT
TRBJ2-7	TRBV11-2	.	.	CASSPRQTSYEQYF	TGTGCCAGCAGCCCTCGACAGACCTCCTACGAGCAGTACTTC
TRBJ2-2	TRBV4-2	.	.	CASSQDRTGELFF	TGTGCCAGCAGCCAAGATAGGACCGGGGAGCTGTTTTTT
TRBJ2-6	TRBV7-2	many	.	CASSLAPSGANVLTF	TGTGCCAGCAGCTTAGCACCCTCTGGGGCCAACGTCCTGACTTTC
TRBJ2-1	TRBV20-1	many	.	CSARDQGNKYNEQFF	TGCAGTGCTAGAGATCAGGGTAACAAGTACAATGAGCAGTTCTTC
TRBJ2-3	TRBV7-7	.	.	CASSFQGSSTDTQYF	TGTGCTAGCAGCTTTCAAGGGAGCAGCACAGATACGCAGTATTTT
TRBJ2-3	TRBV7-2	.	.	CASSLGAVGPTDTQYF	TGTGCCAGCAGCTTGGGAGCGGTAGGGCCCACAGATACGCAGTATTTT
TRBJ2-1	TRBV5-1	few	.	CASSPTSHNEQFF	TGCGCCAGCAGCCCTACTAGCCACAATGAGCAGTTCTTC
TRBJ2-1	TRBV7-9	.	TRBD1	CASSAPGGGQFF	TGTGCCAGCAGCGCCCCAGGGGGCGGGCAGTTCTTC
TRBJ2-5	TRBV6-5	.	.	CASSWVRGAQETQYF	TGTGCCAGCAGTTGGGTACGGGGGGCCCAAGAGACCCAGTACTTC
TRBJ2-1	TRBV6-6	many	TRBD2	CASSSSGTSAQWFF	TGTGCCAGCAGTTCATCCGGGACTAGCGCACAATGGTTCTTC
TRBJ2-1	TRBV7-2	many	TRBD1	CASSLDTGTGAYNEQFF	TGTGCCAGCAGCTTAGACACCGGGACAGGCGCCTACAATGAGCAGTTCTTC
TRBJ2-1	TRBV7-2	many	.	CASSTTRSHNEQFF	TGTGCCAGCAGCACGACCAGGAGCCACAATGAGCAGTTCTTC
TRBJ2-5	TRBV6-5	many	TRBD2	CASRSSGGLQETQYF	TGTGCCAGCAGGAGTAGCGGGGGTTTACAAGAGACCCAGTACTTC
TRBJ2-7	TRBV7-8	.	TRBD1	CASSWETGLTYEQYF	TGTGCCAGCAGCTGGGAGACAGGGCTCACCTACGAGCAGTACTTC
TRBJ1-2	TRBV7-9	many	.	CASSPVSGDYGYTF	TGTGCCAGCAGCCCTGTTTCGGGAGACTATGGCTACACCTTC
TRBJ2-6	TRBV6-6	many	.	CASRGLEDSGANVLTF	TGTGCCAGCAGGGGCCTGGAAGACTCTGGGGCCAACGTCCTGACTTTC
TRBJ2-3	TRBV20-1	few	TRBD1	CSARRQGGTDTQYF	TGCAGTGCTAGGAGACAGGGTGGGACAGATACGCAGTATTTT
TRBJ2-5	TRBV9	few	TRBD1	CASSQRGQGETQYF	TGTGCCAGCAGCCAGAGGGGACAGGGGGAGACCCAGTACTTC
TRBJ2-7	TRBV6-2/TRBV6-3	many	.	CASSQVGYEQYF	TGTGCCAGCAGCCAGGTGGGCTACGAGCAGTACTTC